A selection of T cell receptor beta chains follows, all from one sample in a study of cytomegalovirus exposure and HLA in healthy donors. The assay was immunoSEQ multiplex PCR, and TCRdb's table has in-frame clones only and misses some. The data hold under 110,000 clones, with around 74% observed a single time. Sequenced: PBMCs. Receptors were obtained from a woman between 40 and 50 years old in good health and CMV-seronegative. The CDR3 runs from the conserved cysteine through the conserved F or W. The D gene is left open where the match is weak. Clone size, where shown, is once, few, many, or a class for clones that have expanded.

v_call: TRBV5-1; clone_size: .; cdr3_length: 15; d_call: TRBD1; j_call: TRBJ1-6; cdr3_nt: TGCGCCAGCAGCTTGGAAGGGACAGAGAATTCACCCCTCCACTTT; cdr3_aa: CASSLEGTENSPLHF
v_call: TRBV5-4; clone_size: .; cdr3_length: 19; d_call: TRBD1; j_call: TRBJ1-1; cdr3_nt: TGTGCCAGCAGCCGCATTCCGGGGACAGGGCGATTCATGAACACTGAAGCTTTCTTT; cdr3_aa: CASSRIPGTGRFMNTEAFF
v_call: TRBV7-9; clone_size: .; cdr3_length: 18; d_call: TRBD2; j_call: TRBJ2-1; cdr3_nt: TGTGCCAGCAGCCCGAAGATCCTAGCGGGAGGGTCCTACAATGAGCAGTTCTTC; cdr3_aa: CASSPKILAGGSYNEQFF
v_call: TRBV19; clone_size: .; cdr3_length: 13; d_call: .; j_call: TRBJ1-2; cdr3_nt: TGTGCCAGTAGTATCACCGTCGGCAGGGGCTACACCTTC; cdr3_aa: CASSITVGRGYTF
v_call: TRBV7-9; clone_size: .; cdr3_length: 14; d_call: .; j_call: TRBJ2-5; cdr3_nt: TGTGCCAGCAGCTTAGGTGACACCCAAGAGACCCAGTACTTC; cdr3_aa: CASSLGDTQETQYF
v_call: TRBV4-2; clone_size: few; cdr3_length: 13; d_call: .; j_call: TRBJ2-7; cdr3_nt: TGTGCCAGCAGCCAAGAAATACTCTACGAGCAGTACTTC; cdr3_aa: CASSQEILYEQYF
v_call: TRBV6-1; clone_size: few; cdr3_length: 11; d_call: .; j_call: TRBJ2-3; cdr3_nt: TGTGCCAGCACCCGGGCAGATACGCAGTATTTT; cdr3_aa: CASTRADTQYF
v_call: TRBV5-1; clone_size: .; cdr3_length: 18; d_call: TRBD2; j_call: TRBJ2-5; cdr3_nt: TGCGCCAGCAGCCCCCGTCAGCGGGAGGGCCTTTTTAACCAGACCCAGTACTTC; cdr3_aa: CASSPRQREGLFNQTQYF
v_call: TRBV21-1; clone_size: .; cdr3_length: 13; d_call: .; j_call: TRBJ1-5; cdr3_nt: TGTGCCAGCACTCTGACAGTCAATCAGCCCCAGCATTTT; cdr3_aa: CASTLTVNQPQHF
v_call: TRBV28; clone_size: few; cdr3_length: 14; d_call: .; j_call: TRBJ1-3; cdr3_nt: TGTGCCAGCAGCTCCCGGAGGAATGGAAACACCATATATTTT; cdr3_aa: CASSSRRNGNTIYF